Listed below are T cell receptor beta chains from one sample, sequenced in a study of T cell responses to AZD1222 COVID-19 vaccine. TCRdb's copy holds only in-frame clones and misses some; the assay was immunoSEQ multiplex PCR. The sample includes 95,000 to 110,000 clones, around 89% seen only once; the top ten take about 19%. The sample here was peripheral blood, taken on day 0 of AZD1222 vaccination. These receptors came from an adult in good health. Each CDR3 is given with its conserved first and last residue. D genes are given only for firm matches. Clone size is not always given. Where it is, it says once, few, many or a class for expanded clones.

D,size,V,J,DNA,CDR3
TRBD1,.,TRBV7-2,TRBJ1-2,TGTGCCAGCAGCCCACAAAAAAGGGGGCTTATATTCCGGGGCTACACCTTC,CASSPQKRGLIFRGYTF
.,.,TRBV7-8,TRBJ2-7,TGTGCCAGCAGCTTATCTCCGGGCTCCTACGAGCAGTACTTC,CASSLSPGSYEQYF
TRBD1,.,TRBV27,TRBJ2-2,TGTGCCAGCAGTACCCCCGGACAGGGGGTGGCCGGGGAGCTGTTTTTT,CASSTPGQGVAGELFF
TRBD2,.,TRBV7-3,TRBJ2-1,TGTGCCAGCAGCCTACGGGCGGGGGGATCCAATGAGCAGTTCTTC,CASSLRAGGSNEQFF
TRBD1,.,TRBV10-3,TRBJ1-5,TGTGCCATCAGGACGACAGGGGGCGGCAATCAGCCCCAGCATTTT,CAIRTTGGGNQPQHF
.,once,TRBV18,TRBJ1-1,TGTGCCAGCTCACCCCGACAGGAGAACACTGAAGCTTTCTTT,CASSPRQENTEAFF
TRBD1,.,TRBV10-3,TRBJ2-3,TGTGCCATCAGTGAGTCGACAGGGCCCACAGATACGCAGTATTTT,CAISESTGPTDTQYF
TRBD1,.,TRBV24-1,TRBJ2-2,TGTGCCACCAGTGACTCGACAGGGGGTAACACCGGGGAGCTGTTTTTT,CATSDSTGGNTGELFF
.,.,TRBV3-1/TRBV3-2,TRBJ1-3,TGTGCCAGCAGCCAAGATTGGTTCGGCAGGGAGATTGGAAACACCATATATTTT,CASSQDWFGREIGNTIYF
TRBD1,.,TRBV30,TRBJ1-1,TGTGCCAGTGCTGACAGGGCTGTCGATGCTTTCTTT,CASADRAVDAFF
.,.,TRBV6-4,TRBJ1-1,TGTGCCAGCAGTGCCGGTCCGAACACTGAAGCTTTCTTT,CASSAGPNTEAFF
.,.,TRBV13,TRBJ2-1,TGTGCCAGCAGCTTAGGGGCAGCGGGTTTTTACAATGAGCAGTTCTTC,CASSLGAAGFYNEQFF
.,.,TRBV9,TRBJ2-2,TGTGCCAGCAGCGTTTGGGGCACCGGGGAGCTGTTTTTT,CASSVWGTGELFF
.,.,TRBV29-1,TRBJ2-2,TGCAGCGTTGAGACGAACACCGGGGAGCTGTTTTTT,CSVETNTGELFF
TRBD1,.,TRBV5-1,TRBJ2-2,TGCGCCAGCAGCGAGGGACAGGGGGCAGGCACCGGGGAGCTGTTTTTT,CASSEGQGAGTGELFF
.,few,TRBV7-9,TRBJ2-1,TGTGCCAGCAGCTCTGGTACTAGTGGGGGTTACAATGAGCAGTTCTTC,CASSSGTSGGYNEQFF
.,.,TRBV10-2,TRBJ2-3,TGCGCCAGCAGAGGACTTTTCCTCACAGATACGCAGTATTTT,CASRGLFLTDTQYF
.,few,TRBV5-1,TRBJ2-1,TGCGCCAGCAGCCCGGGACCCATGGGTGAGCAGTTCTTC,CASSPGPMGEQFF
.,many,TRBV9,TRBJ2-7,TGTGCCAGCAGCCCCTCCCGGGTTGAGTTCTACGAGCAGTACTTC,CASSPSRVEFYEQYF
.,once,TRBV12-3/TRBV12-4,TRBJ1-1,TGTGCCAGCAGTTTGGGAGTCACTGAAGCTTTCTTT,CASSLGVTEAFF
TRBD2,.,TRBV19,TRBJ2-5,TGTGCCAGTAGTATAGCAGGGAGGGCCCAGTACTTC,CASSIAGRAQYF
TRBD1,.,TRBV9,TRBJ1-5,TGTGCCAGCAGCGTAGGGGTAGGGGGCGGTCAGCCCCAGCATTTT,CASSVGVGGGQPQHF
.,.,TRBV11-2,TRBJ1-2,TGTGCCAGCAGCCCACCGTTTTGGCAGTCTAACTATGGCTACACCTTC,CASSPPFWQSNYGYTF
.,.,TRBV4-1,TRBJ1-2,TGCGCCAGCAGCCAAGAAATAGGCGTCTATGGCTACACCTTC,CASSQEIGVYGYTF
.,.,TRBV29-1,TRBJ2-7,TGCAGCGTGACTAATTTTGACAACGAGCAGTACTTC,CSVTNFDNEQYF
.,.,TRBV9,TRBJ2-1,TGTGCCAGCAGCGTAGGGACTTGGGATGAGCAGTTCTTC,CASSVGTWDEQFF
.,.,TRBV7-2,TRBJ1-3,TGTGCCAGCAGCTTAGAAGGGCCAGGGGTCGGAAACACCATATATTTT,CASSLEGPGVGNTIYF
.,.,TRBV13,TRBJ2-7,TGTGCCAGCAGCACAGCGGGACAGAGCTACGAGCAGTACTTC,CASSTAGQSYEQYF
.,.,TRBV5-1,TRBJ1-5,TGCGCCAGCAGCTTGGATAGCGGTCCGGGTCAGCCCCAGCATTTT,CASSLDSGPGQPQHF
TRBD1,.,TRBV15,TRBJ1-3,TGTGCCACCAGCAGAGACAGGGGGCCCGGAAACACCATATATTTT,CATSRDRGPGNTIYF
.,.,TRBV6-6,TRBJ2-7,TGTGCCAGCAGTTACAAGAGCTACGAGCAGTACTTC,CASSYKSYEQYF
.,.,TRBV12-3/TRBV12-4,TRBJ2-6,TGTGCCAGCAGCCGATCTGGGGCCAACGTCCTGACTTTC,CASSRSGANVLTF
.,many,TRBV5-1,TRBJ1-4,TGCGCCAGCAGCTTGGGTGGAGGAGAAGGACCTAATGAAAAACTGTTTTTT,CASSLGGGEGPNEKLFF
.,.,TRBV2,TRBJ1-5,TGTGCCAGCAGTGAAGATGGGGGGAATCAGCCCCAGCATTTT,CASSEDGGNQPQHF
.,.,TRBV9,TRBJ1-4,TGTGCCAGCAGCGTAGGCGGACAGTTCAATGAAAAACTGTTTTTT,CASSVGGQFNEKLFF
TRBD1,.,TRBV7-2,TRBJ1-1,TGTGCCAGCAGCTCGGGACAGAGGATGGGAGCTTTCTTT,CASSSGQRMGAFF
.,.,TRBV2,TRBJ2-2,TGTGCCAAGGGACTGCGCGAGGGGGAGCTGTTTTTT,CAKGLREGELFF
TRBD1,.,TRBV27,TRBJ1-5,TGTGCCAGCAGTACCTCTGACAGGGGGCCGCAGCATTTT,CASSTSDRGPQHF
.,once,TRBV9,TRBJ2-2,TGTGCCAGCAGCATCTCCTCGGGCACCGGGGAGCTGTTTTTT,CASSISSGTGELFF
.,.,TRBV11-3,TRBJ2-7,TGTGCCAGCAGCCGCGGCTTCGGACCCTACGAGCAGTACTTC,CASSRGFGPYEQYF
.,.,TRBV14,TRBJ1-1,TGTGCCAGCAGCCAAGCGCACCGCCCTTCTGGGGCTGAAGCTTTCTTT,CASSQAHRPSGAEAFF
.,.,TRBV4-2,TRBJ2-3,TGTGCCAGCAGCCAAGATACTGCCAATACGCAGTATTTT,CASSQDTANTQYF
.,.,TRBV5-1,TRBJ2-2,TGCGCCAGCAGCGACACGGACGCTCGCACCGGGGAGCTGTTTTTT,CASSDTDARTGELFF
.,.,TRBV19,TRBJ1-3,TGTGCCAGTAGGGGACTGGGAGGAAACACCATATATTTT,CASRGLGGNTIYF
TRBD1,.,TRBV6-5,TRBJ1-2,TGTGCCAGCAGGAGGGACAGGGTCAACTATGGCTACACCTTC,CASRRDRVNYGYTF
.,.,TRBV3-1/TRBV3-2,TRBJ2-1,TGTGCCAGCAGCCAAGATGCTGTGGGAGTCGATGAGCAGTTCTTC,CASSQDAVGVDEQFF
.,few,TRBV13,TRBJ2-3,TGTGCCAGCAGCTTTCGTAGTACCACAGATACGCAGTATTTT,CASSFRSTTDTQYF